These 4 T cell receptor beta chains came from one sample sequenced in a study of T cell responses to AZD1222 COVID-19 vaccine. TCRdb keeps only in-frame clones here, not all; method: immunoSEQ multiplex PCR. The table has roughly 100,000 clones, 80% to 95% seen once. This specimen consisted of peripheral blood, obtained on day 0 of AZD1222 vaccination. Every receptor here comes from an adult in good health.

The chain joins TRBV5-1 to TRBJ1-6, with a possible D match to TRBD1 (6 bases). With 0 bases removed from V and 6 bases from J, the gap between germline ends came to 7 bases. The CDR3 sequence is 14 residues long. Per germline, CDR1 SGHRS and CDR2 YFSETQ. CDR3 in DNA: TGCGCCAGCAGCTTGGCAGGGGTTAATTCACCCCTCCACTTT. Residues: CASSLAGVNSPLHF.

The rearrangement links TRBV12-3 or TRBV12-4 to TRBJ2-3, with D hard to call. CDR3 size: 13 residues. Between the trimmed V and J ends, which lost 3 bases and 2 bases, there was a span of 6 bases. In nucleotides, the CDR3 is TGTGCCAGCAGTTTTAGCACCACAGATACGCAGTATTTT. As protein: CASSFSTTDTQYF.

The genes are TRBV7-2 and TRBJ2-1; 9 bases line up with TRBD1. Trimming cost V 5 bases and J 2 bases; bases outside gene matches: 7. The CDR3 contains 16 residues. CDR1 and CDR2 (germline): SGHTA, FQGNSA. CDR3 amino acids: CASSLSGQGTYNEQFF. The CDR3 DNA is TGTGCCAGCAGCCTAAGCGGACAGGGGACCTACAATGAGCAGTTCTTC. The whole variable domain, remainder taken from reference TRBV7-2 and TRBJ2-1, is GAGVSQSPSNKVTEKGKDVELRCDPISGHTALYWYRQSLGQGLEFLIYFQGNSAPDKSGLPSDRFSAERTGGSVSTLTIQRTQQEDSAVYLCASSLSGQGTYNEQFFGPGTRLTVL.

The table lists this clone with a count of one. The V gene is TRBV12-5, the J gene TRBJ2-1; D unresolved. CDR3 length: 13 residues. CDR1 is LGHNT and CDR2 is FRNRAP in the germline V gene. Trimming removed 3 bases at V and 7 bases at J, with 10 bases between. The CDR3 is CASGFLVGNEQFF. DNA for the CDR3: TGTGCTAGTGGTTTCCTGGTCGGAAATGAGCAGTTCTTC. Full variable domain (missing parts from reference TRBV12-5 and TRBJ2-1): DARVTQTPRHKVTEMGQEVTMRCQPILGHNTVFWYRQTMMQGLELLAYFRNRAPLDDSGMPKDRFSAEMPDATLATLKIQPSEPRDSAVYFCASGFLVGNEQFFGPGTRLTVL.